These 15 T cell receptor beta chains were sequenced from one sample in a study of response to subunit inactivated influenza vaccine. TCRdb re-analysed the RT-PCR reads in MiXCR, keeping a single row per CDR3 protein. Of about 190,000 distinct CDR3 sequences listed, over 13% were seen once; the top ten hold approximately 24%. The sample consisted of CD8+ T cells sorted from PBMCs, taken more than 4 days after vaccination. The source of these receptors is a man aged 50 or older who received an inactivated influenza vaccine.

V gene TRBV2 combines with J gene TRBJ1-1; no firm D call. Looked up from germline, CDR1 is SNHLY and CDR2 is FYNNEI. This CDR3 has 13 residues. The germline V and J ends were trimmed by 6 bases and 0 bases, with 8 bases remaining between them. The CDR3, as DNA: TGTGCCAGCAGCATTCTATTGAACACTGAAGCTTTCTTT. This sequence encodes CASSILLNTEAFF.

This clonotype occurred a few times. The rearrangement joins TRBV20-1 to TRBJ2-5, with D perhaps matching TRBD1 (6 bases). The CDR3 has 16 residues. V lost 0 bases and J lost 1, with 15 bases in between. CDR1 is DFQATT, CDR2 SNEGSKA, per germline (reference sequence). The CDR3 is CSARETPRDIQETQYF. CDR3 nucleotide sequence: TGCAGTGCTAGAGAGACCCCCCGGGACATCCAAGAGACCCAGTACTTC.

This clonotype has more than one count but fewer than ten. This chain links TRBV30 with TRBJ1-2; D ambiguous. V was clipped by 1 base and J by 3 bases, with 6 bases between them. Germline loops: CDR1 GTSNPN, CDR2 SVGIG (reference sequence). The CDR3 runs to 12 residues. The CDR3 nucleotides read TGTGCCTGGAGTGAAGCTTACTATGGCTACACCTTC. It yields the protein CAWSEAYYGYTF.

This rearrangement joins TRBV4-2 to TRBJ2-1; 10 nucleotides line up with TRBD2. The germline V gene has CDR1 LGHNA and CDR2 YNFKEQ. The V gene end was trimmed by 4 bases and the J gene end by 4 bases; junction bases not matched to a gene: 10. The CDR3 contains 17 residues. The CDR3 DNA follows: TGTGCCAGCAGCCGACTTCAGCGGGGGGGCCTATACAATGAGCAGTTCTTC. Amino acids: CASSRLQRGGLYNEQFF.

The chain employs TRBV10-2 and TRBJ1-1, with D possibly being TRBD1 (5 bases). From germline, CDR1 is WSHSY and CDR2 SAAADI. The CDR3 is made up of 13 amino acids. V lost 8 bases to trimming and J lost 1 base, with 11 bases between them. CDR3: CASSGSENTEAFF. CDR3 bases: TGCGCCAGCTCAGGGTCGGAGAACACTGAAGCTTTCTTT.

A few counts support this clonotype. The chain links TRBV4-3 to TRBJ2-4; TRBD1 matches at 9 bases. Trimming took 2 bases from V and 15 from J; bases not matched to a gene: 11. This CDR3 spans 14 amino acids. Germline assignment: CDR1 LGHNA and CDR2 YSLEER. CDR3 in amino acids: CASSQLRDRGYLYF. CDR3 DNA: TGCGCCAGCAGCCAACTACGAGACAGGGGGTATCTGTACTTC.

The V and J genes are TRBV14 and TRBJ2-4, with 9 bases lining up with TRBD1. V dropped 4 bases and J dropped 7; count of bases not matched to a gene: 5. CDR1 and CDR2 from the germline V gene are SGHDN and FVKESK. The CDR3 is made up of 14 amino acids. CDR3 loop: CASSLRGQGNIQYF. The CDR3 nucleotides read TGTGCCAGCAGCCTCCGGGGACAGGGTAACATTCAGTACTTC.

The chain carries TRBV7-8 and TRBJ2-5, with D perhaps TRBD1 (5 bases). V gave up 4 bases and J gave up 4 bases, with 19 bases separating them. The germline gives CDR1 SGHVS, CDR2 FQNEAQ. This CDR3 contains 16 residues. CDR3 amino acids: CASSSARVRGGETQYF. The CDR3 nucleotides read TGTGCCAGCAGCTCCGCCCGGGTTAGGGGTGGAGAGACCCAGTACTTC. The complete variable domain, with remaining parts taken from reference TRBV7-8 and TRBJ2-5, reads GAGVSQSPRYKVAKRGQDVALRCDPISGHVSLFWYQQALGQGPEFLTYFQNEAQLDKSGLPSDRFFAERPEGSVSTLKIQRTQQEDSAVYLCASSSARVRGGETQYFGPGTRLLVL.

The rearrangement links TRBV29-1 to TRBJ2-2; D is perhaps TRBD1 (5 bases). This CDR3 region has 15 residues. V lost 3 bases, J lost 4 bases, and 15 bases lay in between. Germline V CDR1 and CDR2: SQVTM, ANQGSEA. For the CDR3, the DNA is TGCAGCGTTGAGCCGCGAAAGACAGTCACCGGGGAGCTGTTTTTT. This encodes CSVEPRKTVTGELFF.

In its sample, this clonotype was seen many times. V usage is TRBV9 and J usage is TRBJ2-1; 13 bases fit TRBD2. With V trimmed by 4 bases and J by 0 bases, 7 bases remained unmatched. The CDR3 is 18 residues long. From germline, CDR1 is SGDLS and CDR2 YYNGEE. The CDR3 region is CASSKTSGRPSSYNEQFF. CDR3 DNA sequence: TGTGCCAGCAGCAAGACTAGCGGGAGGCCCAGCTCCTACAATGAGCAGTTCTTC. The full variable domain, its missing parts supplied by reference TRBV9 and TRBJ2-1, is DSGVTQTPKHLITATGQRVTLRCSPRSGDLSVYWYQQSLDQGLQFLIQYYNGEERAKGNILERFSAQQFPDLHSELNLSSLELGDSALYFCASSKTSGRPSSYNEQFFGPGTRLTVL.

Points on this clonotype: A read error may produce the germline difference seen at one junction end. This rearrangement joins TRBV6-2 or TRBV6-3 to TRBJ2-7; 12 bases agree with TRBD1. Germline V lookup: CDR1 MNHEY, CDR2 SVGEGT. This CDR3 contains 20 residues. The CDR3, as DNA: TGTGCCAACAGTTACTCGATCCCCGGGGACAGGGGGCCCACCGGTTACGAGCAGTACTTC. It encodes CANSYSIPGDRGPTGYEQYF.

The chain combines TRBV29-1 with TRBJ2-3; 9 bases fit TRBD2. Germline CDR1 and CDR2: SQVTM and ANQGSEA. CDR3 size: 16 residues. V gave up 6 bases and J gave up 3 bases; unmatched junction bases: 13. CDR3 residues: CSVTGSASGATDTQYF. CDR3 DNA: TGCAGCGTCACGGGTTCGGCTAGCGGGGCTACAGATACGCAGTATTTT.

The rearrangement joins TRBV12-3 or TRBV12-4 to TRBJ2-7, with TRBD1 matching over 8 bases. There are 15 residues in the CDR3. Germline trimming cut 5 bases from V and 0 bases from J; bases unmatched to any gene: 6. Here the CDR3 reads CASSGRTGRSYEQYF. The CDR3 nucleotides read TGTGCCAGCAGTGGACGGACAGGGCGCTCCTACGAGCAGTACTTC.

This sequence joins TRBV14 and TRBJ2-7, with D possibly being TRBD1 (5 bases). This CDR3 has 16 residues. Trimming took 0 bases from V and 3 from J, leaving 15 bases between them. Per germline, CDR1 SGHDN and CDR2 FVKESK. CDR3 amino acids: CASSQESGRSFYEQYF. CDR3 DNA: TGTGCCAGCAGCCAAGAATCAGGGCGTAGTTTCTACGAGCAGTACTTC.

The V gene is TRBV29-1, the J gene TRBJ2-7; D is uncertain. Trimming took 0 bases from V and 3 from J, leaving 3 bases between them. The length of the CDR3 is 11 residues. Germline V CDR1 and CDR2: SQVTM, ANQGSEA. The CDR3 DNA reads TGCAGCGTTGAAGATCGCTACGAGCAGTACTTC. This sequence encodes CSVEDRYEQYF.